The sequence of this T cell receptor beta chain was determined in a study of blood T cell repertoires in COVID-19. Study-level information: COVID-19 samples, acute and convalescent, were from the United States, Italy and Spain.

Per the original methods: Estimates of nucleated cell counts were drawn from the amplification of reference gene primers. Measured with immunoSEQ multiplex PCR; TCRdb has only the in-frame clones, and not every one. V, J and clone size are those of that table, while D and trimming were read from the DNA. The table shows approximately 170,000 clones, with about 81% occurring only once. Germline assignment: CDR1 SGHTS and CDR2 YDEGEE. V gave up 4 bases and J gave up 1 base; unmatched junction bases: 4. The CDR3 is made up of 14 amino acids. This sequence originates from a man aged 55 to 70 with active or convalescent COVID-19. Specimen: peripheral blood. The chain carries TRBV5-8 and TRBJ1-1; 7 bases line up with TRBD1. As DNA, the CDR3 is TGTGCCAGCAGCAGGCGACAGGGGAACACTGAAGCTTTCTTT. Amino acids: CASSRRQGNTEAFF.